The sample holds many counts of the clone carrying this T cell receptor beta chain. The time point: sample taken at primary tumor resection. The input material, whole RNA from tumor, nontumor lung or frozen PBMC, was sequenced unsorted. TCRdb re-analysed the 5' RACE reads in MiXCR, keeping a single row per CDR3 protein. The sample shows around 25,000 distinct CDR3 sequences, 9.5% to 15% of them seen only once. This entry comes from a study of spatial heterogeneity in lung cancer. Trimming cost V 0 bases and J 2 bases; bases outside gene matches: 8. The CDR3 sequence is 17 residues long. The germline V gene has CDR1 SGDLS and CDR2 YYNGEE.

This TCR derives from a female donor with early-stage non-small cell lung cancer. The chain carries TRBV9 and TRBJ2-5; 9 bases line up with TRBD2. The sequencing used PBMCs, collected at surgery. The CDR3 protein is CASSVADSGGLQETQYF. CDR3 sequence (DNA): TGTGCCAGCAGCGTAGCCGATAGCGGGGGATTACAAGAGACCCAGTACTTC.